The 14 T cell receptor beta chains presented below share a single source sample, sequenced in a study of a mutant IDH1 vaccine in newly diagnosed glioma. Produced via immunoSEQ multiplex PCR; TCRdb's table is partial and in-frame only. The sample yields tens of thousands of clones, about 89% seen once. These receptors' antigens are unknown. Noted time point: week 5, during vaccination. Topical imiquimod was applied with each vaccine dose, which held 300 ug of mutant IDH1 20-mer peptide. Sequences were derived from PBMCs, sampled from a glioma patient whose treatment included an IDH1 peptide vaccine. Every receptor here comes from a man aged 50 to 60 with glioma.

This chain uses TRBV10-2 with TRBJ1-1; D call uncertain. This CDR3 has 14 amino acids. Trimming took 6 bases from V and 5 from J, leaving 16 bases between them. The germline gives CDR1 WSHSY, CDR2 SAAADI. CDR3 sequence: CASRLGSVGTEAFF. CDR3 nucleotide sequence: TGCGCCAGCAGGTTGGGGTCGGTGGGTACTGAAGCTTTCTTT.

V is TRBV10-2 and J is TRBJ2-3; TRBD2 might be the D (5 bases). In germline, CDR1 is WSHSY, CDR2 SAAADI. V was clipped by 8 bases and J by 1 base, with 10 bases between them. The CDR3 consists of 13 residues. DNA for the CDR3: TGCGCCAGCCGGACTCACGGCACAGATACGCAGTATTTT. It translates to CASRTHGTDTQYF.

This chain joins TRBV15 and TRBJ1-2, with D tentatively TRBD1 (5 bases). CDR1 and CDR2 (germline): LNHNV, YYDKDF (reference sequence). Trimming took 3 bases from V and 7 from J, leaving 21 bases between them. This CDR3 contains 16 residues. The chain's CDR3 is CATSSSFARALGGYTF. The CDR3 bases are TGTGCCACCAGCAGCTCCTTTGCCAGGGCCCTCGGTGGCTACACCTTC.

The chain uses TRBV6-5 and TRBJ1-3, with D maybe TRBD1 (5 bases). Germline V gene sequence: CDR1 MNHEY, CDR2 SVGAGI. Trimming took 2 bases from V and 7 from J, leaving 12 bases between them. The CDR3 is 14 residues long. CDR3 amino acids: CASSYGQGRNTIYF. The DNA for the CDR3 is TGTGCCAGCAGTTACGGGCAGGGTAGGAACACCATATATTTT.

The chain joins TRBV19 to TRBJ2-7; TRBD2 matches 10 bases. The CDR3 runs 15 residues. Losses at the gene ends were 5 bases for V and 1 base for J; bases not matched to a gene: 5. Looked up from germline, CDR1 is LNHDA and CDR2 is SQIVND (reference sequence). This CDR3 is CASSQTSGSSYEQYF. The CDR3 DNA follows: TGTGCCAGTAGTCAGACTAGCGGGTCTTCCTACGAGCAGTACTTC.

The rearrangement joins TRBV9 to TRBJ2-2; possible D gene TRBD2, 7 bases. The V gene lost 4 bases and the J gene lost 7 bases, with 26 bases spanning the gap. Germline V CDR1 and CDR2: SGDLS, YYNGEE. The CDR3 length is 18 residues. The CDR3 here is CASSPKGGVPLKGGELFF. CDR3 nucleotides: TGTGCCAGCAGCCCCAAAGGGGGGGTCCCTCTTAAGGGCGGGGAGCTGTTTTTT.

This rearrangement joins TRBV10-3 to TRBJ1-1, with D perhaps matching TRBD1 (5 bases). Trimming removed 0 bases from V and 4 bases from J, with 15 bases in between. The germline V gene encodes CDR1 ENHRY and CDR2 SYGVKD. This CDR3 spans 16 amino acids. CDR3 region: CAISESPKGRGTEAFF. The CDR3 DNA follows: TGTGCCATCAGTGAGTCCCCCAAAGGAAGGGGCACTGAAGCTTTCTTT.

The genes are TRBV5-4 and TRBJ2-7; 11 positions agree with TRBD1. The CDR3 has 14 residues. CDR1 is SGHNT and CDR2 is YYREEE in the germline V gene (reference sequence). The V and J ends lost 4 bases and 4 bases, in that order; junction bases with no gene match: 4. The CDR3 here is CASSPGQGAYEQYF. CDR3 coding DNA: TGTGCCAGCAGCCCTGGACAGGGGGCTTACGAGCAGTACTTC.

This rearrangement joins TRBV30 to TRBJ1-2; D uncertain. Germline V gene lookup returns CDR1 GTSNPN and CDR2 SVGIG (reference sequence). Trimming cost V 1 base and J 7 bases, with 13 bases left between them. The CDR3 extends over 13 amino acids. The CDR3 DNA reads TGTGCCTGGAGTGGAGGACTAGGTGGTGGCTACACCTTC. Protein product: CAWSGGLGGGYTF. Using reference TRBV30 and TRBJ1-2 for the parts outside the CDR3, the full variable domain is SQTIHQWPATLVQPVGSPLSLECTVEGTSNPNLYWYRQAAGRGLQLLFYSVGIGQISSEVPQNLSASRPQDRQFILSSKKLLLSDSGFYLCAWSGGLGGGYTFGSGTRLTVV.

V and J are TRBV27 and TRBJ1-2; unclear D gene. Per germline, CDR1 MNHEY and CDR2 SMNVEV (reference sequence). V shed 3 bases and J shed 2 bases, with 19 bases lying between them. The CDR3 has 17 amino acids. CDR3 sequence reads: CASSLPRFSEPNYGYTF. The CDR3 region has the DNA TGTGCCAGCAGTTTGCCCCGCTTTTCGGAACCCAACTATGGCTACACCTTC.

The chain joins TRBV9 to TRBJ1-6; D might be TRBD1 (6 bases). Germline loops: CDR1 SGDLS, CDR2 YYNGEE. This CDR3 comprises 15 residues. Trimming left V 1 base short and J 7 bases short, with 12 bases between. The CDR3: CASSVREQGNSPLHF. CDR3 in DNA: TGTGCCAGCAGCGTAAGGGAACAGGGCAATTCACCCCTCCACTTT. Full variable domain (remainder filled in from reference TRBV9 and TRBJ1-6): DSGVTQTPKHLITATGQRVTLRCSPRSGDLSVYWYQQSLDQGLQFLIQYYNGEERAKGNILERFSAQQFPDLHSELNLSSLELGDSALYFCASSVREQGNSPLHFGNGTRLTVT.

Within the sample, this clone is medium-sized. Other DNA sequences of this sample code for an identical CDR3. The rearrangement uses TRBV19 and TRBJ1-5; D is unresolved. Trimming shortened V by 3 bases and J by 5 bases, and 5 bases separated the two germline ends. The CDR3 is made up of 12 amino acids. The germline CDR1 and CDR2 sequences are LNHDA and SQIVND (reference sequence). CDR3 sequence reads: CASSIRDQPQHF. CDR3 nucleotide sequence: TGTGCCAGTAGTATCAGAGATCAGCCCCAGCATTTT.

The V and J genes are TRBV6-1 and TRBJ1-2; D is ambiguous. Germline V gene lookup returns CDR1 MNHNS and CDR2 SASEGT. The V gene lost 2 bases and the J gene lost 0 bases, with 10 bases spanning the gap. This CDR3 has 15 residues. The chain's CDR3 is CASSELPYTNYGYTF. The CDR3 DNA reads as TGTGCCAGCAGTGAACTCCCATATACTAACTATGGCTACACCTTC.

The chain combines TRBV9 with TRBJ1-4; 7 bases align to TRBD1. Germline V gene sequence: CDR1 SGDLS, CDR2 YYNGEE. The CDR3 has 15 residues. V shed 3 bases and J 4 bases; nucleotides not matched to a gene: 6. CDR3 bases: TGTGCCAGCAGCGAGACAGGGAGCCATAATGAAAAACTGTTTTTT. Protein: CASSETGSHNEKLFF.